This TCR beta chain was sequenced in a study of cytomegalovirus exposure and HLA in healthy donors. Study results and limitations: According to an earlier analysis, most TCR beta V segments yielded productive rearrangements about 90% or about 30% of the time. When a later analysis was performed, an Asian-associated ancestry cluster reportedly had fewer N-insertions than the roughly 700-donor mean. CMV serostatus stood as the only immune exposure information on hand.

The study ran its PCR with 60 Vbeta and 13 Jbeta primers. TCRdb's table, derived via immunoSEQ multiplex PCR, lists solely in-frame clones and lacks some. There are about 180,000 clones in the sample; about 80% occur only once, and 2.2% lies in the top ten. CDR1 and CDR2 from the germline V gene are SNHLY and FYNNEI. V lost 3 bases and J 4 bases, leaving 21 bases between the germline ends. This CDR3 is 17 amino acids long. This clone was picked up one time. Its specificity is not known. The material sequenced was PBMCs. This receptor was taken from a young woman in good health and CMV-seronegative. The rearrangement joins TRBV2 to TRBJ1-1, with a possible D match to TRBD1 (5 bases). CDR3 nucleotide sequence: TGTGCCAGCAGTGAGAGGGCGTCGGGGGGTACGAGCACTGAAGCTTTCTTT. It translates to CASSERASGGTSTEAFF.